The clone carrying this T cell receptor (beta chain) was seen at least ten times. Its target is unknown. An end of the junction differs from the germline gene, which may be a read error. A single record per CDR3 protein comes from TCRdb applying MiXCR to the multiplex PCR reads. The sample has under 250,000 distinct CDR3 sequences, roughly 32% seen once; the top ten hold about 1.4%. These data originate in a study of breast tumors, draining lymph nodes, adjacent tissues. Study-wide findings and caveats: Tumor repertoires ranked between lymph nodes and nontumor tissue in diversity, with V and J gene preferences. The lymph node origin of tumor T cells was framed as consistent with a hypothesis, not demonstrated. Luminal-like breast cancer showed significantly higher tumor–nontumor repertoire similarity than basal-like.

Axillary draining lymph nodes of breast cancer patients supplied the node samples. Germline CDR1 and CDR2: LGHDT and YNNKEL (reference sequence). The CDR3 has 14 amino acids. The V and J genes are TRBV3-1 and TRBJ2-2; no reliable D call. The sequence was collected from a female donor with breast cancer. Some clones in this sample may be carry-over from other donors' samples. Sequenced material: axillary lymph node tissue. The CDR3 is CASSLLSNTGELFF. The CDR3 DNA reads as TGCGCCAGCAGCTTGCTGAGTAACACCGGGGAGCTGTTTTTT.